The 16 T cell receptor beta chains in this list originate from one sample, sequenced in a study of T cell changes during pregnancy in multiple sclerosis. Some clones are missing from TCRdb's copy, which holds only in-frame ones; the method was immunoSEQ multiplex PCR. Here the sample spans tens of thousands of clones, approximately 93% being singletons. The starting material was peripheral blood, obtained in the second trimester of pregnancy. The receptors were sampled from a female donor with multiple sclerosis, enrolled in a pregnancy study.

The V call is TRBV7-3, the J call TRBJ2-1, with 7 bases identical to TRBD2. The CDR3 extends over 15 amino acids. Germline loops: CDR1 SGHTA, CDR2 FQGTGA. The V and J ends lost 5 bases and 1 base, in that order; junction bases with no gene match: 5. DNA of the CDR3: TGTGCCAGCAGCACCCTGGGAGGGTCCTACAATGAGCAGTTCTTC. Translation gives CASSTLGGSYNEQFF.

The chain carries TRBV6-1 and TRBJ2-3; no clear D gene. The CDR3 consists of 12 residues. Per the germline V gene, CDR1 is MNHNS and CDR2 is SASEGT. V was shortened by 6 bases and J by 5 bases, with 9 bases between the two germline ends. The CDR3 sequence: CASSAHIDTQYF. In DNA, the CDR3 is TGTGCCAGCAGCGCCCACATAGATACGCAGTATTTT.

This chain uses TRBV6-5 with TRBJ1-3; 12 bases match TRBD1. The CDR3 runs 15 residues. J gave up 4 bases and V 2 bases, and 0 bases lay outside the gene matches. Germline CDR1 reads MNHEY; CDR2 reads SVGAGI. Here the CDR3 reads CASSYGTGGGNTIYF. Written as DNA, the CDR3 is TGTGCCAGCAGTTACGGGACAGGGGGCGGAAACACCATATATTTT.

V gene TRBV13 combines with J gene TRBJ2-5; 8 nucleotides agree with TRBD1. CDR3 size: 16 residues. Germline V gene sequence: CDR1 PRHDT, CDR2 FYEKMQ (reference sequence). The ends lost 5 bases at V and 0 bases at J; junction bases unmatched: 8. CDR3 amino acids: CASSGQGARDQETQYF. The CDR3 DNA reads as TGTGCCAGCAGCGGACAGGGAGCGAGAGACCAAGAGACCCAGTACTTC.

The chain links TRBV6-1 to TRBJ1-5; possible D gene TRBD1, 5 bases. This CDR3 spans 17 amino acids. V was trimmed by 4 bases and J by 3 bases, leaving 19 bases between them. Per germline, CDR1 MNHNS and CDR2 SASEGT. The CDR3 coding sequence is TGTGCCAGCAGTGTCTCCCCCCCCCAGGGTCCCAATCAGCCCCAGCATTTT. Protein sequence: CASSVSPPQGPNQPQHF.

The chain links TRBV19 to TRBJ2-3; 7 nucleotides match TRBD1. The CDR3 runs 14 residues. V lost 6 bases to trimming and J lost 3 bases; unmatched junction nucleotides: 6. Germline V gives CDR1 LNHDA, CDR2 SQIVND (reference sequence). Here the CDR3 reads CASRPTGETDTQYF. CDR3 nucleotide sequence: TGTGCCAGTAGGCCAACAGGGGAAACAGATACGCAGTATTTT.

V is TRBV10-2 and J is TRBJ2-1; TRBD2 matches 10 bases. The CDR3 extends over 14 amino acids. Trimming took 9 bases from V and 8 from J; bases not matched to a gene: 10. Germline CDR1 reads WSHSY; CDR2 reads SAAADI. Here the CDR3 reads CARSTSGTGDEQFF. The DNA of the CDR3 is TGCGCCAGGTCAACTAGCGGGACCGGCGATGAGCAGTTCTTC.

This chain connects TRBV30 to TRBJ2-6; 7 positions match TRBD1. This CDR3 comprises 20 residues. Per germline, CDR1 GTSNPN and CDR2 SVGIG (reference sequence). Trimming at V came to 4 bases and at J to 0 bases, leaving 18 bases not matched to a gene. CDR3 sequence: CAWNGVQGTADLSGANVLTF. In nucleotides, the CDR3 is TGTGCCTGGAACGGGGTCCAAGGGACAGCGGACCTCTCTGGGGCCAACGTCCTGACTTTC.

This sequence joins TRBV19 and TRBJ1-2; D remains unclear. The length of the CDR3 is 12 residues. The V gene's germline CDR1 is LNHDA and CDR2 SQIVND (reference sequence). V was cut by 7 bases and J by 5 bases, with 11 bases left in between. The DNA for the CDR3 is TGTGCCAGTACGGGGTCAACTTATGGCTACACCTTC. This codes for CASTGSTYGYTF.

The chain recombines TRBV6-5 with TRBJ2-2; the D gene is possibly TRBD1 (5 bases). The ends were cut back, 5 bases at V and 1 base at J, with 8 bases in the middle. Germline V lookup: CDR1 MNHEY, CDR2 SVGAGI. This CDR3 region has 14 residues. DNA for the CDR3: TGTGCCAGCAGTCTCACAGGGAACACCGGGGAGCTGTTTTTT. Protein: CASSLTGNTGELFF.

The genes are TRBV5-4 and TRBJ1-1, with 9 bases that match TRBD1. V was pared by 4 bases and J by 4 bases, with 8 bases of the junction left unmatched. The V gene's germline CDR1 is SGHNT and CDR2 YYREEE (reference sequence). The CDR3 has 15 amino acids. The CDR3 coding sequence is TGTGCCAGCAGCGGAACAGGGGGCAGGGGCACTGAAGCTTTCTTT. This sequence encodes CASSGTGGRGTEAFF.

The rearrangement uses TRBV7-6 and TRBJ2-7, with TRBD2 as a possible D gene (7 bases). V dropped 4 bases and J dropped 2 bases, with 15 bases sitting between them. From germline, CDR1 is SGHVS and CDR2 FNYEAQ. The CDR3 is 15 residues long. The CDR3 region is CASSSGPGGAYEQYF. CDR3 nucleotide sequence: TGTGCCAGCAGCTCCGGTCCGGGGGGCGCCTACGAGCAGTACTTC.

The V gene is TRBV7-8, the J gene TRBJ2-5; 9 nucleotides match TRBD2. Trimming cost V 4 bases and J 3 bases; bases outside gene matches: 12. CDR3 length: 17 amino acids. From germline, CDR1 is SGHVS and CDR2 FQNEAQ. CDR3 sequence: CASSSRLAGSVKETQYF. The DNA for the CDR3 is TGTGCCAGCAGCTCCCGTCTAGCGGGGAGCGTCAAAGAGACCCAGTACTTC.

V is TRBV2 and J is TRBJ2-3; 12 bases match TRBD2. The CDR3 has 18 residues. Per the germline V gene, CDR1 is SNHLY and CDR2 is FYNNEI. V trimming: 7 bases; J trimming: 0 bases; junction bases outside the gene matches: 11. The CDR3 loop reads CASNRPRTSGESTDTQYF. For the CDR3, the DNA is TGTGCCAGCAATCGACCGCGGACTAGCGGGGAGAGCACAGATACGCAGTATTTT.

This clone occurred once. J is TRBJ2-7 and V is TRBV19; TRBD1 is a possible D gene (5 bases). V was trimmed by 3 bases and J by 0 bases, leaving 6 bases between them. Per the germline V gene, CDR1 is LNHDA and CDR2 is SQIVND (reference sequence). This CDR3 is built from 13 residues. CDR3 nucleotide sequence: TGTGCCAGTAGTATCCAGGGCTCCTACGAGCAGTACTTC. Protein product: CASSIQGSYEQYF. The entire variable domain, with the rest obtained from reference TRBV19 and TRBJ2-7, is as follows: DGGITQSPKYLFRKEGQNVTLSCEQNLNHDAMYWYRQDPGQGLRLIYYSQIVNDFQKGDIAEGYSVSREKKESFPLTVTSAQKNPTAFYLCASSIQGSYEQYFGPGTRLTVT.

This clone was counted between two and nine times. The rearrangement uses TRBV2 and TRBJ1-1, with unresolved D. The germline V gene encodes CDR1 SNHLY and CDR2 FYNNEI. This CDR3 has 13 residues. V was pared by 2 bases and J by 4 bases, with 8 bases between. The CDR3 DNA reads TGTGCCAGCAGTGAACCAGGTGGCACTGAAGCTTTCTTT. Translated, it gives CASSEPGGTEAFF.